These 2 T cell receptor beta chains share one sample of origin, sequenced in a study of spatial heterogeneity in lung cancer. General study results and limits: Counts of expanded intratumoral alpha and beta TCRs tracked tumor mutation counts.

TCRdb analysed the 5' RACE reads with MiXCR anew, one entry per CDR3 protein. The sample holds some 96,000 distinct CDR3 sequences, 3.5% to 5% seen once. These TCRs' antigens remain unknown. As for time point: sample taken at primary tumor resection. Sequenced here: lung tumor tissue, sampled at surgery. These TCRs come from a male donor with early-stage non-small cell lung cancer.

This clonotype was seen more than once but under ten times. The V call is TRBV9, the J call TRBJ1-3; D not certain. CDR1 is SGDLS and CDR2 is YYNGEE in the germline V gene. The CDR3 extends over 16 amino acids. V was cut by 3 bases and J by 1 base, with 14 bases left in between. The CDR3 region is CASSARPQKSGNTIYF. The DNA of the CDR3 is TGTGCCAGCAGCGCGCGCCCCCAAAAATCTGGAAACACCATATATTTT.

This clonotype has a count of ten or more. This chain connects TRBV3-1 to TRBJ2-1; 7 bases line up with TRBD2. The V gene end was trimmed by 1 base and the J gene end by 3 bases; junction bases not matched to a gene: 6. The CDR3 is made up of 16 amino acids. Germline V CDR1 and CDR2: LGHDT, YNNKEL (reference sequence). CDR3 protein: CASSQVAGVVYNEQFF. The CDR3 coding sequence is TGTGCCAGCAGCCAAGTTGCGGGAGTGGTCTACAATGAGCAGTTCTTC.